This T cell receptor (beta chain) was retrieved from a study of blood T cell repertoires in COVID-19. Profiled with immunoSEQ multiplex PCR; TCRdb holds only in-frame clones, not every one. The repertoire holds 120,000 or so clones, with less than 90% as singletons. From germline, CDR1 is MNHEY and CDR2 SVGAGI. Losses at the gene ends were 6 bases for V and 2 bases for J; bases not matched to a gene: 7. This CDR3 is 15 amino acids long. The chain recombines TRBV6-5 with TRBJ2-7; 10 bases match TRBD2. The TCR comes from a woman aged 25 to 39 who had recovered from COVID-19. What was sequenced was PBMCs or T cells enriched from blood (not recorded which). The CDR3 loop reads CASRGGLAATYEQYF. CDR3 sequence (DNA): TGTGCCAGCAGGGGAGGACTAGCGGCTACCTACGAGCAGTACTTC.